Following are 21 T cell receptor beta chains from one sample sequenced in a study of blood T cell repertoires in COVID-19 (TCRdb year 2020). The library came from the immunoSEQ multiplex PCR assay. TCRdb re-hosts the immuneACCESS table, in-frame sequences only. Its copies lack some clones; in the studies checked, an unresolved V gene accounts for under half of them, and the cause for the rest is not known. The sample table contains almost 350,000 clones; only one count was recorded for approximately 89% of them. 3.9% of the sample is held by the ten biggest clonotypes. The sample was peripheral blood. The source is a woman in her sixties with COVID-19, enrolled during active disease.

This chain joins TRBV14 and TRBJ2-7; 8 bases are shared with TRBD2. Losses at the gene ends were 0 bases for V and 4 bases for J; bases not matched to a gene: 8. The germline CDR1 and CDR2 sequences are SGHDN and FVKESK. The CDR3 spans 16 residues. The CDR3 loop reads CASSQDGSSGRYEQYF. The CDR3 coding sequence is TGTGCCAGCAGCCAAGATGGGTCTAGCGGGCGGTACGAGCAGTACTTC. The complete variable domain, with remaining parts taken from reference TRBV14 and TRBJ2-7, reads EAGVTQFPSHSVIEKGQTVTLRCDPISGHDNLYWYRRVMGKEIKFLLHFVKESKQDESGMPNNRFLAERTGGTYSTLKVQPAELEDSGVYFCASSQDGSSGRYEQYFGPGTRLTVT.

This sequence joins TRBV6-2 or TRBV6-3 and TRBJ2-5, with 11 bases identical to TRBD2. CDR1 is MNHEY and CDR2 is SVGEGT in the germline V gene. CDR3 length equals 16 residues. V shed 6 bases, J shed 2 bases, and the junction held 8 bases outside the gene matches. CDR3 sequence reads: CASSQILAGGQETQYF. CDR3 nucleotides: TGTGCCAGCAGCCAAATTTTAGCGGGGGGGCAAGAGACCCAGTACTTC.

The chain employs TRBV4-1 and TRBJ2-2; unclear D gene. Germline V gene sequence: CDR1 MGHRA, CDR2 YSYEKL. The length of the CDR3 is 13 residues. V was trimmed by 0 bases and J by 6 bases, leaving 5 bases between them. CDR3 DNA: TGCGCCAGCAGCCAAGACGGAGCCGGGGAGCTGTTTTTT. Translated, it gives CASSQDGAGELFF.

The CDR3 DNA reads as TGTGCCAGCAGCTTGGGTGGCAGAAGTGACACTGAAGCTTTCTTT. This gives the protein CASSLGGRSDTEAFF. The chain employs TRBV5-6 and TRBJ1-1, with D unresolved. V gave up 0 bases and J gave up 3 bases, with 12 bases separating them. Germline CDR1 reads SGHDT; CDR2 reads YYEEEE. This CDR3 is built from 15 residues. Full variable domain (rest looked up from reference TRBV5-6 and TRBJ1-1): DAGVTQSPTHLIKTRGQQVTLRCSPKSGHDTVSWYQQALGQGPQFIFQYYEEEERQRGNFPDRFSGHQFPNYSSELNVNALLLGDSALYLCASSLGGRSDTEAFFGQGTRLTVV.

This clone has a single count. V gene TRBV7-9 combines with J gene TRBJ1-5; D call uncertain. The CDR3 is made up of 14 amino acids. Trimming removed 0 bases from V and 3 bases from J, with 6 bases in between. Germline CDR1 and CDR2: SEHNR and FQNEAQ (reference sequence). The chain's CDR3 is CASSLAGNNQPQHF. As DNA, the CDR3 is TGTGCCAGCAGCTTAGCTGGCAACAATCAGCCCCAGCATTTT.

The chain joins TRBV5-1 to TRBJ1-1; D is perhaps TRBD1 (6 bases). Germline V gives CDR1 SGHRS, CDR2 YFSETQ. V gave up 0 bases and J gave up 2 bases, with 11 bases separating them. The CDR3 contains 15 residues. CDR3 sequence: CASSLARGINTEAFF. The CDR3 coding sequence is TGCGCCAGCAGCTTGGCGAGGGGGATCAACACTGAAGCTTTCTTT.

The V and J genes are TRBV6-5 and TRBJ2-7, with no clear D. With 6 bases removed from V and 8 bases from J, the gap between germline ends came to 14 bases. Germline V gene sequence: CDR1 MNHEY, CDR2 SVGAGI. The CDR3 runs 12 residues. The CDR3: CASSAKFAQQYF. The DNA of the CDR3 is TGTGCCAGCAGCGCGAAGTTCGCCCAGCAGTACTTC.

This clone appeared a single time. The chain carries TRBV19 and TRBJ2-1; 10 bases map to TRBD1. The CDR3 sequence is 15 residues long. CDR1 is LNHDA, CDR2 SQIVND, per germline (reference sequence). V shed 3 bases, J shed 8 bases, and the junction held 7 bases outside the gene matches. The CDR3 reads CASSMRGTGDYEQFF. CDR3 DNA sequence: TGTGCCAGTAGTATGAGGGGGACAGGGGACTATGAGCAGTTCTTC.

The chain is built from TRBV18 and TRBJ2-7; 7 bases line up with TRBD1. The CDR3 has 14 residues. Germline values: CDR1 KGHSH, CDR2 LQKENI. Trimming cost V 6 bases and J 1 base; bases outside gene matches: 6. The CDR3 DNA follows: TGTGCCAGCTCGCTGGCGGACAGGTCCTACGAGCAGTACTTC. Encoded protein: CASSLADRSYEQYF.

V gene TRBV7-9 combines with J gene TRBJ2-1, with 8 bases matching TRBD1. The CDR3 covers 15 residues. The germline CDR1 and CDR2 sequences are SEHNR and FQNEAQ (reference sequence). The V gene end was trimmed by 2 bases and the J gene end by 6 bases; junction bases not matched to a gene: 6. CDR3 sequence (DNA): TGTGCCAGCAGCTTAACAACAGGGGGGTTCAATGAGCAGTTCTTC. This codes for CASSLTTGGFNEQFF.

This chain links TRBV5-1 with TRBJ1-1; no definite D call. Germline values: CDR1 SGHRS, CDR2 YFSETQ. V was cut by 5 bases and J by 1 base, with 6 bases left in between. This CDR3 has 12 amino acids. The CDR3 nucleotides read TGCGCCAGCAGAGAGCCGAACACTGAAGCTTTCTTT. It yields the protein CASREPNTEAFF.

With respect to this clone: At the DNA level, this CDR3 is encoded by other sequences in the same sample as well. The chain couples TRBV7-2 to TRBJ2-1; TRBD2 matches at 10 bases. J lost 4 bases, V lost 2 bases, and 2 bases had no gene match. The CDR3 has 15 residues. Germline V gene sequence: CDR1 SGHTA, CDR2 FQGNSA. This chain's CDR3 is CASSLSGGAYNEQFF. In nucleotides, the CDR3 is TGTGCCAGCAGCTTAAGCGGGGGGGCTTACAATGAGCAGTTCTTC.

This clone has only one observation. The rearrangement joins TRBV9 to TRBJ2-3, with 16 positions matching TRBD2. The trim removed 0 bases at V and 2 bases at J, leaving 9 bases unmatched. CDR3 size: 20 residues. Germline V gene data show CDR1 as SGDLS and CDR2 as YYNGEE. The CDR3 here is CASSVEGTSGGAYDTDTQYF. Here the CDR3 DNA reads TGTGCCAGCAGCGTAGAGGGGACTAGCGGGGGGGCCTATGACACAGATACGCAGTATTTT.

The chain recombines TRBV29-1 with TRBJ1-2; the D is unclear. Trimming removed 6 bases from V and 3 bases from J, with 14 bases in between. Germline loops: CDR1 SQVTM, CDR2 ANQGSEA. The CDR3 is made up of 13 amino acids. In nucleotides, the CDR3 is TGCAGCGTCCGAGGAGGAAGGGACTATGGCTACACCTTC. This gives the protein CSVRGGRDYGYTF.

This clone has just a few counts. In DNA form, the CDR3 reads TGTGCCAGCAGCTTAGACAGACAGGGCGGGTCACCCCTCCACTTT. This gives the protein CASSLDRQGGSPLHF. The chain couples TRBV7-8 to TRBJ1-6; 7 bases map to TRBD1. J gave up 10 bases and V 1 base, and 7 bases lay outside the gene matches. This CDR3 has 15 amino acids. Germline CDR1 is SGHVS and CDR2 is FQNEAQ.

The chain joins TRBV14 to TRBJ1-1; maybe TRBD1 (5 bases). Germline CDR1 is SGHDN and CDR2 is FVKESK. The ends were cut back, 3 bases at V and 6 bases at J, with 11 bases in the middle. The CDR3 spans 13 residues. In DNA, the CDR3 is TGTGCCAGCAGCCATGTGCCACAGGCTGAAGCTTTCTTT. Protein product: CASSHVPQAEAFF. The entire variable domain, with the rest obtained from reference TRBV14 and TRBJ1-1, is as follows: EAGVTQFPSHSVIEKGQTVTLRCDPISGHDNLYWYRRVMGKEIKFLLHFVKESKQDESGMPNNRFLAERTGGTYSTLKVQPAELEDSGVYFCASSHVPQAEAFFGQGTRLTVV.

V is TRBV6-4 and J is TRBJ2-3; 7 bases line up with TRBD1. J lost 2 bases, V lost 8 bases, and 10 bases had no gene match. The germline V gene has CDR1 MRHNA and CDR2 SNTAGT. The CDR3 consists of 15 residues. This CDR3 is CASGLTGSLTDTQYF. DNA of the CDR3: TGTGCCAGCGGGTTGACAGGGAGCCTCACAGATACGCAGTATTTT.

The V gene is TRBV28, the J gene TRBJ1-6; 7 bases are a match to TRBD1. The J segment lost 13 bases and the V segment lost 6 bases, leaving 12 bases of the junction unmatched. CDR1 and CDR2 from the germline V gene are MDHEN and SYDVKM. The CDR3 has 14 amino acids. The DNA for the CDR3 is TGTGCCAGCAGGCCGGGACAGCTATTCTCCCCCCTCCACTTT. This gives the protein CASRPGQLFSPLHF.

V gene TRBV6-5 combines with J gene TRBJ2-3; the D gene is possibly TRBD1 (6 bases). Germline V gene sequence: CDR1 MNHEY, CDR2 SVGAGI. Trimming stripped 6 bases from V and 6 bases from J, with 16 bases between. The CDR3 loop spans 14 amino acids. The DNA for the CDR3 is TGTGCCAGCAGACTGGGGGCGCCCGGGGATACGCAGTATTTT. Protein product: CASRLGAPGDTQYF.

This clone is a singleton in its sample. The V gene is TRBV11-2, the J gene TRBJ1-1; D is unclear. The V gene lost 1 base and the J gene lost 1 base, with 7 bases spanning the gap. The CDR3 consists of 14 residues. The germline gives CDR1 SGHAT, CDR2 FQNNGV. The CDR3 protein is CASSLGSENTEAFF. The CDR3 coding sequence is TGTGCCAGCAGCTTAGGCAGCGAGAACACTGAAGCTTTCTTT.

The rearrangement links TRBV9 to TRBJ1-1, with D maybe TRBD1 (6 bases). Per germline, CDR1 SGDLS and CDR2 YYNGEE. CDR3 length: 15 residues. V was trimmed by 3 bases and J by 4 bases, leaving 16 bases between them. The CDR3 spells CASSAYWGPGTEAFF. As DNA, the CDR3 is TGTGCCAGCAGCGCCTATTGGGGGCCGGGCACTGAAGCTTTCTTT.